This TCR beta chain was sequenced in a study of liver allograft versus peripheral blood T cells (TCRdb year 2020). About the full investigation: T cell receptor repertoires present within transplanted livers were compared with repertoires in the peripheral blood of liver transplant recipients.

Clipping removes 6 bases from V and 4 bases from J, with 10 as the unmatched junction base count. The germline V gene (reference sequence) provides CDR1 DFQATT and CDR2 SNEGSKA. Counted from cysteine to phenylalanine, this CDR3 has 15 amino acids. The DNA shown is the 45-base CDR3, in frame from base 1. Note on this clonotype: Its antigen is still unknown. The input lacks base qualities; no much larger clone sits a single base away.

Study-wide findings and limitations: According to the report, the T cell receptor repertoires detected in peripheral blood were different from the repertoires found inside liver allografts.

TCRdb names Illumina MiSeq as the instrument used. The public sequencing data were trimmed at Q25 with fastp and processed into clonotypes with MiXCR by TCRdb, which kept only in-frame beta chains. Identical CDR3 proteins give one entry, which carries the most common genes and DNA. For this sample there are around 6,100 distinct CDR3 sequences; 17% appear just once. The ten top clones hold about 3% of the sample. The chain joins TRBV20-1 to TRBJ2-1, with 9 middle bases fitting TRBD2. The source of this sequence is a human patient who had a liver transplant. A transplant means some T cells may be of graft donor rather than patient origin. The CDR3 sequence is CSADAPSGIYNEQFF. The nucleotide sequence reads TGCAGTGCCGACGCCCCTAGCGGGATATACAATGAGCAGTTCTTC.